The source of this TCR beta chain is a study of T cell repertoires in ileal Crohn's disease. Study-wide background: Patients had a median roughly 8-year disease duration, and approximately 36% were active smokers.

Study outcomes and limitations: Clonality above 26.8% at surgery always came with endoscopic recurrence. High-frequency clones were more common in sorted CD8 than CD4 cells.

The CDR3 runs 13 residues. V trimming: 5 bases; J trimming: 7 bases; junction bases outside the gene matches: 5. Germline V gene data show CDR1 as SGHTA and CDR2 as FQGNSA. Comment on this clone: The antigen is undetermined.

Lamina propria lymphocytes from surgical specimens were isolated on a density gradient before sorting. Eligibility required adulthood, ileal or ileocolonic Crohn's disease and indicated ileocolonic resection. Clones were sequenced by immunoSEQ multiplex PCR, and TCRdb holds only the in-frame ones, with some missing. The table shows about 1,100 clones, with roughly 88% occurring only once. The sequence was obtained from an adult with Crohn's disease. The J gene is TRBJ2-7, the V gene TRBV7-2, with 10 bases fitting TRBD1. Material for sequencing was CD4+ T cells sorted from the ileum. The CDR3 reads CASSRDRGEEQYF. CDR3 sequence (DNA): TGTGCCAGCAGCCGGGACAGGGGTGAGGAGCAGTACTTC.